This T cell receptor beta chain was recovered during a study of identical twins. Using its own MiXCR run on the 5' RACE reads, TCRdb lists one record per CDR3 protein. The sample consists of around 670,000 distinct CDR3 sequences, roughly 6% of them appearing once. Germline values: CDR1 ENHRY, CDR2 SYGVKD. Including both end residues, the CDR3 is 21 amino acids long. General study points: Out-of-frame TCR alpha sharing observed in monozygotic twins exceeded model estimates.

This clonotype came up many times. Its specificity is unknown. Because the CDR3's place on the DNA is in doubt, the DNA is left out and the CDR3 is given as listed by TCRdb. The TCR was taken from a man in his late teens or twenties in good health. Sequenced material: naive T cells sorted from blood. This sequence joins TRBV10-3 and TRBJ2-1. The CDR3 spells CAIKTISPTSTMSSSSNEQFF.